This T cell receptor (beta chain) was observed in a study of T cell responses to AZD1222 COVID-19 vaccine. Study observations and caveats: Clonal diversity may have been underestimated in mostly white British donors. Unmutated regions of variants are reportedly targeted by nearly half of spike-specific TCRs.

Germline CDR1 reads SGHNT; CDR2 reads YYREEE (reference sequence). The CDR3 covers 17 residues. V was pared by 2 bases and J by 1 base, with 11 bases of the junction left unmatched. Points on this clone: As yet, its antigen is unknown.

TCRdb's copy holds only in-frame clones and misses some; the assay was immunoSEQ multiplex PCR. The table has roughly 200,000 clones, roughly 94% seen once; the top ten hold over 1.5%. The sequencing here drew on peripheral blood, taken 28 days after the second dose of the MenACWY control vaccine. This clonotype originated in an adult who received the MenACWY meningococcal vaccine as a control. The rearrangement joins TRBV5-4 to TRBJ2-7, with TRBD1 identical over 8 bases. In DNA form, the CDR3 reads TGTGCCAGCAGCTTCTTCGGACAGGGTATGGGGTCCTACGAGCAGTACTTC. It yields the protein CASSFFGQGMGSYEQYF. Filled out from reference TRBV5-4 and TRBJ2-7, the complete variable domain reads ETGVTQSPTHLIKTRGQQVTLRCSSQSGHNTVSWYQQALGQGPQFIFQYYREEENGRGNFPPRFSGLQFPNYSSELNVNALELDDSALYLCASSFFGQGMGSYEQYFGPGTRLTVT.